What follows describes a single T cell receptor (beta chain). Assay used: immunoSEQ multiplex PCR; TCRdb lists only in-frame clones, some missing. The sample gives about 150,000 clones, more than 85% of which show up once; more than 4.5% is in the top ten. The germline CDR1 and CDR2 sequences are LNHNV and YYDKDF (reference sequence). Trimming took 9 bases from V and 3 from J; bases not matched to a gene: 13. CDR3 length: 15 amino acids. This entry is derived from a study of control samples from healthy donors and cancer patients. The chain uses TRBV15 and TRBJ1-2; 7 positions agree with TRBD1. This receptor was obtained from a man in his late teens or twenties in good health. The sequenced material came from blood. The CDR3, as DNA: TGTGCCACGAGCGATCAGGGACAGTTTTACTATGGCTACACCTTC. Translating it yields CATSDQGQFYYGYTF.